Below, 19 T cell receptor beta chains from the same sample are listed, as sequenced in a study of blood T cell repertoires in COVID-19 (dated by TCRdb to 2018 to 2020). The library was produced with the immunoSEQ multiplex PCR assay. TCRdb carries this immuneACCESS record with in-frame sequences only. Its versions omit some clonotypes, under half of them owing to an unresolved V gene in the studies checked, with the rest unexplained. Recorded for this sample are approximately 110,000 clones; more than 80% of them occurred a single time. Over 9% of the sample lies in the top ten. The sequenced sample consisted of peripheral blood. The source of these receptors is a woman in her 70s with acute or convalescent COVID-19.

This clone has just one count. J is TRBJ2-7 and V is TRBV19; D ambiguous. CDR3 length: 12 residues. Germline V gene data show CDR1 as LNHDA and CDR2 as SQIVND (reference sequence). V was cut by 0 bases and J by 6 bases, with 6 bases left in between. CDR3 sequence (DNA): TGTGCCAGTAGTATAGAGTCGAGCGAGCAGTACTTC. Protein sequence: CASSIESSEQYF.

The gene calls are TRBV7-9 and TRBJ2-7; TRBD2 agrees at 7 bases. This CDR3 has 16 residues. The J segment lost 0 bases and the V segment lost 1 base, leaving 6 bases of the junction unmatched. From germline, CDR1 is SEHNR and CDR2 FQNEAQ (reference sequence). CDR3 sequence: CASSLGLRGSSYEQYF. CDR3 DNA: TGTGCCAGCAGCTTAGGGTTGCGGGGGTCCTCCTACGAGCAGTACTTC. The whole variable domain, remainder taken from reference TRBV7-9 and TRBJ2-7, is DTGVSQNPRHKITKRGQNVTFRCDPISEHNRLYWYRQTLGQGPEFLTYFQNEAQLEKSRLLSDRFSAERPKGSFSTLEIQRTEQGDSAMYLCASSLGLRGSSYEQYFGPGTRLTVT.

There are many counts of this clone. This chain joins TRBV7-6 and TRBJ2-7; 7 nucleotides line up with TRBD1. Germline V gene data show CDR1 as SGHVS and CDR2 as FNYEAQ. The CDR3 loop spans 16 amino acids. V was clipped by 3 bases and J by 0 bases; unmatched bases: 8. The CDR3 loop is CASSFSPGQSSYEQYF. The CDR3 bases are TGTGCCAGCAGCTTCTCCCCGGGACAGAGCTCCTACGAGCAGTACTTC.

The chain uses TRBV4-3 and TRBJ2-7; TRBD1 matches 10 bases. Germline CDR1 and CDR2: LGHNA and YSLEER. The CDR3 sequence is 15 residues long. The V and J ends lost 4 bases and 3 bases, in that order; junction bases with no gene match: 6. CDR3 in amino acids: CASSPRQGAIYEQYF. DNA of the CDR3: TGCGCCAGCAGCCCCCGACAGGGGGCAATCTACGAGCAGTACTTC.

The V call is TRBV3-1 (or the pseudogene TRBV3-2), the J call TRBJ1-5, with TRBD1 matching over 10 bases. V gave up 0 bases and J gave up 2 bases; unmatched junction bases: 4. Germline V gives CDR1 LGHDT, CDR2 YNNKEL (reference sequence). This CDR3 has 17 residues. CDR3 region: CASSQDRTGGGNQPQHF. CDR3 bases: TGTGCCAGCAGCCAAGATAGGACAGGGGGGGGCAATCAGCCCCAGCATTTT.

The chain employs TRBV7-9 and TRBJ2-7, with D possibly matching TRBD2 (7 bases). The CDR3 has 13 residues. The V gene's germline CDR1 is SEHNR and CDR2 FQNEAQ (reference sequence). V gave up 1 base and J gave up 5 bases, with 9 bases separating them. The CDR3: CASSLGGGDEQYF. The CDR3 coding sequence is TGTGCCAGCAGCTTAGGAGGGGGGGACGAGCAGTACTTC.

The chain uses TRBV28 and TRBJ1-1, with 7 bases matching TRBD1. This CDR3 has 12 residues. Unmatched junction bases numbered 4, after V lost 3 bases and J lost 9 bases. The germline V gene has CDR1 MDHEN and CDR2 SYDVKM. Here the CDR3 reads CASSFDRVKAFF. In nucleotides, the CDR3 is TGTGCCAGCAGTTTCGACAGGGTCAAAGCTTTCTTT.

This clone was detected only once. As DNA, the CDR3 is TGTGCCAGCAGTTACCCCACAGGGGGCCTAAATCAGCCCCAGCATTTT. Its translation: CASSYPTGGLNQPQHF. The chain has TRBV6-6 and TRBJ1-5, with 9 bases that match TRBD1. After removal of 2 bases from V and 4 bases from J, the junction contained 6 bases not matched to a gene. The CDR3 sequence is 16 residues long. The germline V gene encodes CDR1 MNHNY and CDR2 SVGAGI (reference sequence).

The rearrangement links TRBV30 to TRBJ2-1; D gene uncertain. V lost 4 bases and J 5 bases, leaving 15 bases between the germline ends. Per germline, CDR1 GTSNPN and CDR2 SVGIG (reference sequence). The CDR3 loop spans 14 amino acids. As DNA, the CDR3 is TGTGCCTGGACCCCTAATCGGGTCAACAATGAGCAGTTCTTC. Translating gives CAWTPNRVNNEQFF.

The sample holds one count of this clone. V and J are TRBV7-6 and TRBJ2-2; TRBD1 might be the D (7 bases). Germline CDR1 reads SGHVS; CDR2 reads FNYEAQ. Trimming took 0 bases from V and 6 from J, leaving 14 bases between them. This CDR3 has 16 amino acids. For the CDR3, the DNA is TGTGCCAGCAGCTTAGCGGGCAGGGGGACTGCCGGGGAGCTGTTTTTT. Encoded protein: CASSLAGRGTAGELFF.

A few counts support this clone. The J gene is TRBJ1-1, the V gene TRBV2; 9 bases are a match to TRBD1. Germline CDR1 SNHLY, CDR2 FYNNEI. The CDR3 loop spans 14 amino acids. V trimming: 0 bases; J trimming: 4 bases; junction bases outside the gene matches: 0. In DNA, the CDR3 is TGTGCCAGCAGTGAAGCGACAGGGGGCACTGAAGCTTTCTTT. It yields the protein CASSEATGGTEAFF.

This chain connects TRBV7-9 to TRBJ2-1; 15 bases map to TRBD2. Looked up from germline, CDR1 is SEHNR and CDR2 is FQNEAQ (reference sequence). The CDR3 loop spans 15 amino acids. V gave up 8 bases and J gave up 9 bases; unmatched junction bases: 8. The CDR3 reads CASVRTSGGAPEQFF. The CDR3, as DNA: TGTGCCAGCGTCAGGACTAGCGGGGGGGCCCCTGAGCAGTTCTTC.

This clone has just a few counts. The chain carries TRBV6-5 and TRBJ2-1; 10 nucleotides agree with TRBD2. Trimming removed 7 bases from V and 5 bases from J; junction bases left unmatched: 8. The CDR3 consists of 15 residues. Germline V gene data show CDR1 as MNHEY and CDR2 as SVGAGI. The DNA of the CDR3 is TGTGCCAGCAATTTTCTAGCGGGAGTGGACAATGAGCAGTTCTTC. Translated: CASNFLAGVDNEQFF.

The V gene is TRBV7-6, the J gene TRBJ2-7; tentative D call: TRBD1 (5 bases). Trimming pared 4 bases from V and 11 bases from J, leaving 24 bases between. Germline assignment: CDR1 SGHVS and CDR2 FNYEAQ. The CDR3 is 15 amino acids. CDR3 amino acids: CASSSQGILPERKYF. The CDR3 region has the DNA TGTGCCAGCAGCTCCCAGGGAATACTGCCAGAGAGGAAGTACTTC.

The chain is built from TRBV2 and TRBJ1-1; unclear D gene. The CDR3 length is 13 residues. The germline gives CDR1 SNHLY, CDR2 FYNNEI. With 1 base removed from V and 7 bases from J, the gap between germline ends came to 10 bases. CDR3 loop: CASSEERRVEAFF. The CDR3 DNA follows: TGTGCCAGCAGTGAAGAAAGGAGGGTTGAAGCTTTCTTT.

This chain links TRBV7-2 with TRBJ1-5; D not certain. The CDR3 totals 15 residues. Germline V gene lookup returns CDR1 SGHTA and CDR2 FQGNSA. V shed 2 bases and J shed 2 bases, with 10 bases lying between them. CDR3 nucleotide sequence: TGTGCCAGCAGCTTATTAAGAGGGCGCAATCAGCCCCAGCATTTT. This codes for CASSLLRGRNQPQHF.

The gene calls are TRBV4-3 and TRBJ2-2, with 11 nucleotides matching TRBD2. The CDR3 sequence is 16 residues long. The junction had 4 bases not matched to a gene; V was cut back by 4 bases and J by 3 bases. Germline V gene lookup returns CDR1 LGHNA and CDR2 YSLEER. The CDR3: CASSRGLAGDTGELFF. The CDR3 DNA is TGCGCCAGCAGCCGCGGACTAGCGGGTGACACCGGGGAGCTGTTTTTT.

The V and J genes are TRBV12-3 or TRBV12-4 and TRBJ1-2, with D perhaps matching TRBD1 (6 bases). V was clipped by 7 bases and J by 8 bases, with 14 bases between them. This CDR3 is 12 amino acids long. For the CDR3, the DNA is TGTGCCAGCACCCGGGGGGGCCTCGGCTACACCTTC. Amino acid sequence: CASTRGGLGYTF.

This chain joins TRBV6-5 and TRBJ2-3; D remains ambiguous. With 7 bases removed from V and 4 bases from J, the gap between germline ends came to 6 bases. The CDR3 sequence is 11 residues long. Germline lookup yields CDR1 MNHEY and CDR2 SVGAGI. CDR3 sequence reads: CASTLADTQYF. The CDR3 coding sequence is TGTGCCAGCACCCTTGCAGATACGCAGTATTTT.